This is a list of T cell receptor beta chains from one sample in a study of T cell responses to AZD1222 COVID-19 vaccine. TCRdb keeps only in-frame clones here, not all; method: immunoSEQ multiplex PCR. This table holds about 25,000 clones, about nine tenths found once. The sample here was peripheral blood, taken 28 days after the second AZD1222 dose. The receptors derive from an adult who received the AZD1222 COVID-19 vaccine. The CDR3 runs from the conserved cysteine through the conserved F or W. Each record gives: CDR3 length, J gene, V gene, CDR3 protein.

12 | TRBJ2-1 | TRBV12-3/TRBV12-4 | CASSGEAAEQFF
15 | TRBJ2-7 | TRBV19 | CASSIDTSGYYEQYF
13 | TRBJ2-5 | TRBV7-3 | CASSPRTQETQYF
12 | TRBJ2-1 | TRBV6-5 | CASRTVGKEQFF
13 | TRBJ2-5 | TRBV5-1 | CASSPDTQETQYF
14 | TRBJ2-3 | TRBV4-1 | CASSQEDETTTQYF
16 | TRBJ1-5 | TRBV28 | CASRRTQGSGNQPQHF
16 | TRBJ1-2 | TRBV4-3 | CASSQERTGGGYGYTF
16 | TRBJ2-3 | TRBV2 | CASRSEVSGSTDTQYF
12 | TRBJ2-2 | TRBV18 | CASSPPTGELFF
14 | TRBJ1-4 | TRBV2 | CASRRPAGNEKLFF
16 | TRBJ2-6 | TRBV5-1 | CASSFAGIGGANVLTF
13 | TRBJ1-1 | TRBV30 | CAWDPHPNTEAFF
11 | TRBJ2-7 | TRBV5-1 | CASSLKVRQDF
14 | TRBJ1-2 | TRBV19 | CASSDQGLPYGYTF
14 | TRBJ2-7 | TRBV6-5 | CASLGGVGTYEQYF
14 | TRBJ1-3 | TRBV5-8 | CASSMFRAPNTIYF
11 | TRBJ2-5 | TRBV29-1 | CSAGGRETQYF
14 | TRBJ2-7 | TRBV2 | CASNLLDSGHEQYF
12 | TRBJ1-2 | TRBV3-1/TRBV3-2 | CASSQADRAYTF
16 | TRBJ2-1 | TRBV9 | CASSVVSGGPYNEQFF
15 | TRBJ1-5 | TRBV6-1 | CASSERRTVAQPQHF
12 | TRBJ1-2 | TRBV28 | CASSGPNDGYTF
14 | TRBJ2-1 | TRBV4-2 | CASSSSGRVDEQFF
13 | TRBJ2-1 | TRBV19 | CASRKTGLNEQFF
17 | TRBJ1-6 | TRBV5-8 | CASSLFRQLDFSSPLHF
13 | TRBJ1-2 | TRBV25-1 | CASAGQGLYGYTF
16 | TRBJ1-1 | TRBV11-2 | CASSLGPGRTNTEAFF
14 | TRBJ1-2 | TRBV5-1 | CASSLSDPNYGYTF
13 | TRBJ2-5 | TRBV2 | CASTADYQETQYF
12 | TRBJ2-7 | TRBV28 | CASNNRVYEQYF
16 | TRBJ2-5 | TRBV5-5 | CASSYGLAGVGETQYF
12 | TRBJ1-5 | TRBV30 | CAWSFGYQPQHF
15 | TRBJ1-4 | TRBV18 | CASSPSEGSNEKLFF
15 | TRBJ1-2 | TRBV2 | CASSEQGRWGGGYTF
12 | TRBJ2-1 | TRBV29-1 | CSVETGRNEQFF
14 | TRBJ2-7 | TRBV5-6 | CASTYGLAGGEQYF
13 | TRBJ1-2 | TRBV18 | CASSPPTAYGYTF
14 | TRBJ2-6 | TRBV27 | CASTRLAGANVLTF
15 | TRBJ2-7 | TRBV4-2 | CASSQETGSSYEQYF
11 | TRBJ1-2 | TRBV5-6 | CASSLGYGYTF
15 | TRBJ1-5 | TRBV19 | CASSIAVNSNQPQHF
17 | TRBJ2-2 | TRBV6-2/TRBV6-3 | CASSGLRGEEVTGELFF
13 | TRBJ2-7 | TRBV9 | CASSGTGVHEQYF
13 | TRBJ1-3 | TRBV30 | CAWSLTGGNTIYF
14 | TRBJ1-5 | TRBV2 | CASSESTGSQPQHF
14 | TRBJ1-2 | TRBV7-9 | CASSFDSSYYGYTF
15 | TRBJ2-1 | TRBV28 | CASRDLADPYNEQFF
15 | TRBJ1-5 | TRBV7-2 | CASSPLGGSNQPQHF
15 | TRBJ2-7 | TRBV5-4 | CASSSRTSGSYEQYF